This TCR beta chain was retrieved from a study of CD8+ T cells in alopecia areata. The overall study: Female C3H/HeJ recipients aged about 7-10 weeks got skin from C3H/HeJ graft donors aged about 6-12 months that had spontaneous alopecia.

With respect to this clone: The antigen is undetermined. The germline and genes are mouse ones. The sequence runs out 4 residues before the end of the CDR3; the remainder is reconstructed from the germline J gene.

Germline trimming cut 5 bases from V and 4 bases from J; bases unmatched to any gene: 4. This CDR3 spans 14 amino acids. Germline-derived CDR1 and CDR2 are NNHNN and SYGAGS (reference sequence). Sequencing used cDNA as its template, made by extracting RNA and reverse transcribing it. Using immunoSEQ multiplex PCR, the repertoire was profiled, and TCRdb retains in-frame clones only, with some absent. The profile covers around 290,000 clones, none occurring a single time. Cells from pooled cutaneous lymph nodes were sorted by CD4, CD8alpha, NKG2D, NKG2ACE and other markers. Regarding the study as a whole: Lesional scalp exceeded normal scalp in clonality, especially in alopecia totalis/universalis. There were also resident alphabeta T cells of normal skin sequenced in scalp samples. Possibly as an HLA-related effect, TCR sharing across patients appeared less clear than in mice.

The V and J genes are TRBV13-2 and TRBJ2-2; TRBD1 aligns across 8 bases. The receptor was isolated from a C3H/HeJ mouse with alopecia areata. For the strain, the MHC haplotype given is H2-k. Sequencing was performed on CD4+ T cells sorted from a lymph node. Incomplete CDR3 DNA: TGTGCCAGCGGCGAACAGGGGGGCACCGGG. Translating it yields CASGEQGGTG. The entire CDR3 is CASGEQGGTGQLYF.